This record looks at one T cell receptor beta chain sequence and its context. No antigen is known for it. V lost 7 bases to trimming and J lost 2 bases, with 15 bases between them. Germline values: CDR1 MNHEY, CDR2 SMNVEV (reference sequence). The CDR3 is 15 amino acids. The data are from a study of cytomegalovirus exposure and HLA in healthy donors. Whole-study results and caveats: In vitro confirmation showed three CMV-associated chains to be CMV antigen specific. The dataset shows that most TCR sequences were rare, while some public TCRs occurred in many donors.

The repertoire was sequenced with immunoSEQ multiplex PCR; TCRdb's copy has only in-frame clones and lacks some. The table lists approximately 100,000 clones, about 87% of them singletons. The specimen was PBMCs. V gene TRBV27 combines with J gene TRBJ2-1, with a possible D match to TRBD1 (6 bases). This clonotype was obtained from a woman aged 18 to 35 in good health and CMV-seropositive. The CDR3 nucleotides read TGTGCCAGCAATCGGCGTTGGGGGCCCTACAATGAGCAGTTCTTC. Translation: CASNRRWGPYNEQFF.